Following are 12 T cell receptor beta chains from one sample sequenced in a study of OX40 agonist ivuxolimab in advanced cancers. TCRdb's table, derived via immunoSEQ multiplex PCR, lists solely in-frame clones and lacks some. The sample includes about 43,000 clones, around 94% of them seen just once. This sample comprised CD4+ or CD8+ T cells sorted from blood, obtained in a trial of the OX40 agonist ivuxolimab. The receptors were sampled from an adult with an advanced solid tumor such as melanoma, head and neck, liver or kidney cancer.

Only a few counts were recorded for this clone. V gene TRBV4-1 combines with J gene TRBJ1-1, with D perhaps matching TRBD1 (5 bases). Per germline, CDR1 MGHRA and CDR2 YSYEKL. CDR3 length equals 16 residues. The V end was cut by 0 bases, the J end by 0 bases, with 11 bases between. Written as DNA, the CDR3 is TGCGCCAGCAGCCAAGACAGGGTTCAGATGAACACTGAAGCTTTCTTT. Its protein is CASSQDRVQMNTEAFF.

The J gene is TRBJ1-1, the V gene TRBV4-3; 7 bases agree with TRBD1. Germline V gives CDR1 LGHNA, CDR2 YSLEER. The CDR3 is 16 amino acids. Trimming removed 1 base from V and 1 base from J; junction bases left unmatched: 6. CDR3 loop: CASSQGSRGPNTEAFF. CDR3 sequence (DNA): TGCGCCAGCAGCCAAGGTTCTAGGGGGCCGAACACTGAAGCTTTCTTT.

This clone was observed a handful of times. At the DNA level, this CDR3 is encoded by other sequences in the same sample as well. The J gene is TRBJ2-2, the V gene TRBV5-6; D gene uncertain. Deletions cut 4 bases from V and 5 bases from J, with 6 bases between. CDR3 length equals 12 residues. The germline CDR1 and CDR2 sequences are SGHDT and YYEEEE. In DNA, the CDR3 is TGTGCCAGCAGCCCCGGGACCGGGGAGCTGTTTTTT. It translates to CASSPGTGELFF.

This clone was observed a single time. The V call is TRBV28, the J call TRBJ2-3, with D perhaps TRBD1 or TRBD2 (6 bases each). Trimming stripped 2 bases from V and 6 bases from J, with 12 bases between. Per the germline V gene, CDR1 is MDHEN and CDR2 is SYDVKM. The length of the CDR3 is 14 residues. The CDR3 region has the DNA TGTGCCAGCAGTTTAGGCCAGGGGAGGGATACGCAGTATTTT. Protein product: CASSLGQGRDTQYF.

The J gene is TRBJ2-7, the V gene TRBV4-2; 9 positions agree with TRBD2. CDR1 LGHNA and CDR2 YNFKEQ come from the germline V gene. This CDR3 region has 16 residues. Trimming at V came to 2 bases and at J to 3 bases, leaving 8 bases not matched to a gene. The CDR3 sequence is CASSQYLAGSHYEQYF. CDR3 in DNA: TGTGCCAGCAGCCAATACCTAGCGGGGTCACACTACGAGCAGTACTTC.

The chain employs TRBV4-1 and TRBJ2-1; D is possibly TRBD1 (6 bases). Germline loops: CDR1 MGHRA, CDR2 YSYEKL. This CDR3 comprises 18 residues. Trimming left V 1 base short and J 2 bases short, with 18 bases between. The chain's CDR3 is CASSQGAVGGAAYNEQFF. CDR3 DNA: TGCGCCAGCAGCCAAGGTGCAGTAGGGGGAGCCGCCTACAATGAGCAGTTCTTC.

This sequence joins TRBV4-3 and TRBJ2-7, with a possible D match to TRBD1 (6 bases). This CDR3 comprises 12 residues. The V end lost 4 bases, the J end lost 6 bases, and 10 bases lay between the germline ends. From germline, CDR1 is LGHNA and CDR2 YSLEER. The CDR3 sequence is CASSRSGVEQYF. The CDR3 DNA reads TGCGCCAGCAGCCGTTCAGGGGTCGAGCAGTACTTC.

This clone occurred a few times. The chain is built from TRBV25-1 and TRBJ2-7; D possibly uses TRBD1 or TRBD2 (6 bases each). This CDR3 is built from 15 residues. V was pared by 4 bases and J by 2 bases, with 15 bases between. Per the germline V gene, CDR1 is MGHDK and CDR2 is SYGVNS. The CDR3 DNA follows: TGTGCCAGCAGTGGTAGGAGGGGGGAGCCCTACGAGCAGTACTTC. Translation: CASSGRRGEPYEQYF.

Only a few counts were recorded for this clone. The chain carries TRBV29-1 and TRBJ2-1, with TRBD2 matching 8 bases. This CDR3 comprises 15 residues. CDR1 and CDR2 (germline): SQVTM, ANQGSEA. J lost 4 bases, V lost 7 bases, and 12 bases had no gene match. This chain's CDR3 is CSALPSGSGYNEQFF. Here the CDR3 DNA reads TGCAGCGCCCTCCCAAGCGGGAGTGGGTACAATGAGCAGTTCTTC.

This rearrangement joins TRBV27 to TRBJ2-1, with D maybe TRBD1 (5 bases). Per the germline V gene, CDR1 is MNHEY and CDR2 is SMNVEV (reference sequence). With 7 bases removed from V and 1 base from J, the gap between germline ends came to 14 bases. The length of the CDR3 is 15 residues. This CDR3 reads CASNPLTGSYNEQFF. The CDR3 nucleotides are TGTGCCAGCAACCCCCTTACAGGTTCCTACAATGAGCAGTTCTTC.

The rearrangement links TRBV9 to TRBJ2-2, with a tentative D call TRBD2 (6 bases). Germline V lookup: CDR1 SGDLS, CDR2 YYNGEE. The CDR3 extends over 16 amino acids. Trimming took 0 bases from V and 1 from J, leaving 10 bases between them. In DNA form, the CDR3 reads TGTGCCAGCAGCGTAGAGGCTAGCGAGAACACCGGGGAGCTGTTTTTT. It yields the protein CASSVEASENTGELFF.

The rearrangement joins TRBV28 to TRBJ2-7, with D unclear. V was cut by 2 bases and J by 2 bases, with 13 bases left in between. This CDR3 comprises 15 residues. Germline V gene data show CDR1 as MDHEN and CDR2 as SYDVKM. CDR3 amino acids: CASSLNGRPPYEQYF. The CDR3 DNA follows: TGTGCCAGCAGTTTAAACGGCAGGCCGCCCTACGAGCAGTACTTC.